The rows below give T cell receptor beta chains drawn from one sample of a study of blood T cell repertoires in COVID-19. Some clones are missing from TCRdb's copy, which holds only in-frame ones; the method was immunoSEQ multiplex PCR. The table shows under 200,000 clones, with roughly 86% occurring only once. The sample was peripheral blood. The receptors shown here come from a woman of 80 years or more in a cohort sampled during active or convalescent COVID-19. The CDR3 runs from the conserved cysteine through the conserved F or W. D genes are given only for firm matches. For some rows the clone size is stated as once, few or many, or as a class when expanded; others skip it.

>TRBD1|TRBV24-1|TRBJ1-1|.
CATSDSRQGAGEAFF
TGTGCCACCAGTGATTCACGACAGGGGGCTGGTGAAGCTTTCTTT
>TRBD1|TRBV30|TRBJ1-6|once
CAWAGQYNSPLHF
TGTGCCTGGGCGGGACAGTATAATTCACCCCTCCACTTT
>.|TRBV5-1|TRBJ1-3|.
CASSVTPGLGNTIYF
TGCGCCAGCAGCGTTACCCCGGGACTCGGAAACACCATATATTTT
>.|TRBV2|TRBJ1-5|.
CASSGSTASNQPQHF
TGTGCCAGCAGTGGTTCAACAGCTAGCAATCAGCCCCAGCATTTT
>.|TRBV28|TRBJ1-1|.
CASSLRQMNTEAFF
TGTGCCAGCAGTTTACGACAGATGAACACTGAAGCTTTCTTT
>TRBD2|TRBV3-1/TRBV3-2|TRBJ2-5|.
CASSLTSGGLKETQYF
TGTGCCAGCAGCCTGACTAGCGGGGGATTAAAAGAGACCCAGTACTTC
>.|TRBV28|TRBJ1-1|.
CASSLWTEAFF
TGTGCCAGCAGTTTATGGACAGAAGCTTTCTTT
>.|TRBV7-9|TRBJ1-1|.
CASSLGLLMNTEAFF
TGTGCCAGCAGCTTAGGGCTTCTTATGAACACTGAAGCTTTCTTT
>.|TRBV5-6|TRBJ2-1|.
CASSPRRGDYNEQFF
TGTGCCAGCAGCCCGAGGCGCGGGGACTACAATGAGCAGTTCTTC
>TRBD1|TRBV11-2|TRBJ1-3|.
CASSTHRGNRNTIYF
TGTGCCAGCAGCACCCACAGGGGCAATAGAAACACCATATATTTT
>TRBD1|TRBV5-6|TRBJ1-2|.
CASSLRQGYGYTF
TGTGCCAGCAGCTTGAGACAGGGCTATGGCTACACCTTC
>TRBD1|TRBV5-6|TRBJ1-1|.
CASSLYRGTEAFF
TGTGCCAGCAGCTTGTACAGGGGCACTGAAGCTTTCTTT
>TRBD1|TRBV6-5|TRBJ1-5|.
CASRRTGDQPQHF
TGTGCCAGCAGAAGGACAGGGGATCAGCCCCAGCATTTT
>TRBD1|TRBV9|TRBJ1-1|.
CASSPRGDRAITEAFF
TGTGCCAGCAGCCCAAGAGGGGACAGGGCAATCACTGAAGCTTTCTTT
>TRBD1|TRBV27|TRBJ2-1|.
CASSHDRVAYNEQFF
TGTGCCAGCAGTCACGACAGGGTAGCCTACAATGAGCAGTTCTTC
>.|TRBV18|TRBJ2-6|.
CASSPNYGTRPSGANVLTF
TGTGCCAGCTCACCTAACTATGGGACACGACCCTCTGGGGCCAACGTCCTGACTTTC
>TRBD1|TRBV5-1|TRBJ1-2|.
CASSLVDRGGDGYTF
TGCGCCAGCAGCTTGGTCGACAGGGGTGGAGATGGCTACACCTTC
>TRBD1|TRBV5-6|TRBJ2-2|.
CASSIGQGNWAGELFF
TGTGCCAGCAGCATCGGACAGGGGAATTGGGCCGGGGAGCTGTTTTTT
>TRBD2|TRBV27|TRBJ2-1|.
CASSLVLAGGRSYNEQFF
TGTGCCAGCAGTTTAGTACTAGCGGGAGGGCGATCCTACAATGAGCAGTTCTTC
>.|TRBV7-6|TRBJ1-3|.
CASSLGGVLGNTIYF
TGTGCCAGCAGCTTAGGCGGGGTCCTCGGAAACACCATATATTTT
>.|TRBV4-1|TRBJ2-3|.
CASSQRREGDTQYF
TGCGCCAGCAGCCAACGGCGGGAAGGAGATACGCAGTATTTT
>.|TRBV9|TRBJ2-1|.
CASSVDSPRRGGNEQFF
TGTGCCAGCAGCGTAGATTCCCCCCGCAGGGGTGGTAATGAGCAGTTCTTC
>.|TRBV5-1|TRBJ2-5|.
CASSLTSFETQYF
TGCGCCAGCAGCTTGACTAGCTTTGAGACCCAGTACTTC
>.|TRBV11-2|TRBJ2-5|few
CASSPRGAVLSQETQYF
TGTGCCAGCAGCCCCCGGGGGGCGGTTCTGTCCCAAGAGACCCAGTACTTC
>.|TRBV6-2/TRBV6-3|TRBJ1-1|once
CASSYLNMNTEAFF
TGTGCCAGCAGTTATTTAAACATGAACACTGAAGCTTTCTTT
>.|TRBV24-1|TRBJ2-5|.
CATSDLSSRRTQETQYF
TGTGCCACCAGTGATTTAAGTTCAAGGCGGACACAAGAGACCCAGTACTTC
>TRBD1|TRBV19|TRBJ1-5|.
CATRRTGDQPQHF
TGTGCCACCCGACGGACAGGGGATCAGCCCCAGCATTTT
>.|TRBV13|TRBJ2-7|.
CASSLKGGLYYEQYF
TGTGCCAGCAGCTTAAAGGGGGGGCTATACTACGAGCAGTACTTC
>TRBD1|TRBV28|TRBJ1-5|.
CASSLDRNQPQHF
TGTGCCAGCAGTTTGGACAGGAATCAGCCCCAGCATTTT
>TRBD1|TRBV6-1|TRBJ1-4|.
CASSELTGGLFF
TGTGCCAGCAGTGAATTGACAGGGGGACTGTTTTTT
>.|TRBV11-3|TRBJ1-6|.
CASSSGVASPLHF
TGTGCCAGCAGCTCAGGGGTGGCTTCACCCCTCCACTTT
>.|TRBV19|TRBJ1-3|.
CASSTTEGNTIYF
TGTGCCAGTAGTACGACAGAAGGAAACACCATATATTTT
>.|TRBV11-2|TRBJ1-1|.
CASSLEAVPNTEAFF
TGTGCCAGCAGCTTAGAGGCAGTCCCGAACACTGAAGCTTTCTTT
>.|TRBV6-5|TRBJ1-4|few
CATNRREEGEKLFF
TGTGCCACCAACCGACGGGAGGAGGGTGAAAAACTGTTTTTT
>TRBD2|TRBV9|TRBJ2-3|.
CASSVLAASTDTQYF
TGTGCCAGCAGCGTGCTAGCGGCTAGCACAGATACGCAGTATTTT
>.|TRBV11-3|TRBJ2-1|.
CASSPAGGYYNEQFF
TGTGCCAGCAGCCCCGCGGGCGGATACTACAATGAGCAGTTCTTC
>TRBD1|TRBV7-2|TRBJ1-2|.
CASSLGSGQIYGYTF
TGTGCCAGCAGCTTAGGCTCGGGACAGATCTATGGCTACACCTTC